This T cell receptor (beta chain) was observed in a study of regulatory T cells in long-lasting Graves disease. Overall study context: The criterion for persistent Graves' disease was over 5 years of antithyroid drugs with positive TSH receptor antibodies.

Time point meaning: persistent/refractory GD, antithyroid drugs over 5 years with positive TRAb. PBMCs were the source of the RNA used for TCR sequencing. Criteria from the American Thyroid Association guidelines were applied to diagnose Graves' disease. Comments on this clonotype: Its antigen is currently unknown.

The V gene lost 4 bases and the J gene lost 4 bases, with 12 bases spanning the gap. The germline CDR1 and CDR2 sequences are SQVTM and ANQGSEA. CDR3 length: 13 residues. In building TCR beta libraries, iRepertoire HTBI primers were used together with Arm-PCR of CDR3 regions. Each CDR3 protein gets one entry after TCRdb re-called the multiplex PCR reads with MiXCR. The data contain about 460,000 distinct CDR3 sequences, under 25% of them singletons. Findings and limits, study-wide: Graves' patients with persistent disease showed TCR diversity lower than patients newly diagnosed.

This chain uses TRBV29-1 with TRBJ2-3; D may be TRBD2 (6 bases). This specimen consisted of peripheral blood mononuclear cells (PBMCs), obtained when the disease was refractory, from a patient treated with antithyroid drugs. The TCR was taken from a female donor with Graves disease. The CDR3 sequence: CSVGGEVADTQYF. DNA of the CDR3: TGCAGCGTTGGGGGGGAGGTGGCAGATACGCAGTATTTT.